Described below is a single T cell receptor (beta chain) sequence and its context. Its antigen is not identified. The germline V gene has CDR1 SGHKS and CDR2 YYEKEE (reference sequence). This CDR3 has 15 residues. V dropped 1 base and J dropped 1 base, with 11 bases sitting between them. Enrolled patients, whose metastatic non-small-cell lung cancer was chemo-refractory, received focal radiation plus CTLA-4 blockade with ipilimumab. This sample was included in a study of radiotherapy plus CTLA-4 blockade in lung cancer. Findings and limits, study-wide: The best predictor of response was reported to be early blood T cell clone dynamics, with interferon-beta.

The table came from immunoSEQ multiplex PCR; TCRdb's copy has only in-frame clones and leaves some out. This sample has roughly 44,000 clones, with roughly 90% found just once. The source was peripheral blood, collected from a patient treated with radiotherapy plus ipilimumab. This sequence originates from a human donor with non-small cell lung cancer whose response to radiotherapy plus ipilimumab could not be evaluated. The gene calls are TRBV5-5 and TRBJ1-1, with D perhaps TRBD1 (5 bases). The CDR3 here is CASSLQLGGNTEAFF. As DNA, the CDR3 is TGTGCCAGCAGCTTGCAACTCGGGGGGAACACTGAAGCTTTCTTT.